These 17 T cell receptor beta chains originate from one sample sequenced in a study of vaccination effects on CD4 cells after COVID-19. These receptors have no identified antigens. The culture ran for roughly ten days before CD4+ T cells were isolated. The protocol was immunoSEQ multiplex PCR, while the TCRdb copy is restricted to in-frame clones and leaves out a portion. The sample consists of tens of thousands of clones, about 72% of them appearing once. Sequencing was performed on CD4+ T cells from PBMCs cultured without peptide, taken before COVID-19 vaccination. The receptors here all came from a human donor who had a prior SARS-CoV-2 infection.

This clone is a singleton in its sample. The rearrangement links TRBV3-1 (or the pseudogene TRBV3-2) to TRBJ2-7; TRBD2 matches at 7 bases. The CDR3 extends over 15 amino acids. Germline assignment: CDR1 LGHDT and CDR2 YNNKEL (reference sequence). Unmatched junction bases numbered 13, after V lost 5 bases and J lost 6 bases. The CDR3 nucleotides read TGTGCCAGCAGCTACAGGTGGCGGGAGTCAGGCGAGCAGTACTTC. Its translation is CASSYRWRESGEQYF.

V is TRBV7-2 and J is TRBJ2-7; 8 bases match TRBD1. The germline V gene has CDR1 SGHTA and CDR2 FQGNSA. V lost 2 bases and J lost 6; bases outside the gene matches: 9. The CDR3 consists of 15 residues. CDR3 sequence reads: CASSLLMQGAGEQYF. The CDR3 DNA sequence: TGTGCCAGCAGCTTATTAATGCAGGGGGCAGGCGAGCAGTACTTC.

This chain uses TRBV5-4 with TRBJ2-7; 7 nucleotides align to TRBD1. V was clipped by 3 bases and J by 1 base; unmatched bases: 7. The CDR3 is made up of 15 amino acids. Per the germline V gene, CDR1 is SGHNT and CDR2 is YYREEE (reference sequence). CDR3 nucleotide sequence: TGTGCCAGCAGCTCATTCGACAGGGCATCCTACGAGCAGTACTTC. Translated, it gives CASSSFDRASYEQYF.

This clone was counted only a few times. The rearrangement joins TRBV7-9 to TRBJ2-3, with no clear D. Deletions cut 1 base from V and 12 bases from J, with 5 bases between. The V gene's germline CDR1 is SEHNR and CDR2 FQNEAQ (reference sequence). This CDR3 contains 10 residues. This chain's CDR3 is CASSLGRQYF. In nucleotides, the CDR3 is TGTGCCAGCAGCTTAGGACGTCAGTATTTT.

The chain couples TRBV7-3 to TRBJ2-1; D perhaps matches TRBD2 (8 bases). This CDR3 contains 14 residues. Trimming cost V 5 bases and J 7 bases, with 15 bases left between them. The germline V gene encodes CDR1 SGHTA and CDR2 FQGTGA. CDR3 sequence: CASSPGGTVNEQFF. The CDR3 DNA is TGTGCCAGCAGCCCGGGGGGGACAGTGAATGAGCAGTTCTTC.

This clone was recorded a few times. CDR3 residues: CAISQDTGYGYTF. The CDR3 DNA sequence: TGTGCCATCAGCCAAGACACGGGCTATGGCTACACCTTC. The V call is TRBV10-3, the J call TRBJ1-2; no clear D gene. Between the trimmed V and J ends, which lost 6 bases and 4 bases, there was a span of 12 bases. The germline gives CDR1 ENHRY, CDR2 SYGVKD. CDR3 length: 13 residues.

The J gene is TRBJ1-4, the V gene TRBV24-1; D remains ambiguous. This CDR3 region has 15 residues. V lost 3 bases and J lost 8, with 15 bases in between. Germline assignment: CDR1 KGHDR and CDR2 SFDVKD. CDR3 loop: CATSDPTDRVEKLFF. CDR3 DNA: TGTGCCACCAGTGATCCTACCGACCGCGTCGAAAAACTGTTTTTT.

This chain links TRBV18 with TRBJ1-2; D not resolved. The CDR3 sequence is 14 residues long. CDR1 is KGHSH, CDR2 LQKENI, per germline. V was pared by 2 bases and J by 1 base, with 8 bases between. The CDR3 DNA sequence: TGTGCCAGCTCACCAGAGACGGATAACTATGGCTACACCTTC. The encoded protein is CASSPETDNYGYTF.

The J gene is TRBJ2-2, the V gene TRBV5-1; the match to TRBD1 covers 7 bases. Losses at the gene ends were 5 bases for V and 1 base for J; bases not matched to a gene: 5. CDR3 size: 15 residues. The germline V gene has CDR1 SGHRS and CDR2 YFSETQ. This CDR3 reads CASSPGTVNTGELFF. The CDR3, as DNA: TGCGCCAGCAGTCCCGGGACAGTGAACACCGGGGAGCTGTTTTTT. Using reference TRBV5-1 and TRBJ2-2 for the parts outside the CDR3, the full variable domain is KAGVTQTPRYLIKTRGQQVTLSCSPISGHRSVSWYQQTPGQGLQFLFEYFSETQRNKGNFPGRFSGRQFSNSRSEMNVSTLELGDSALYLCASSPGTVNTGELFFGEGSRLTVL.

The V gene is TRBV7-3, the J gene TRBJ2-4; the match to TRBD1 covers 7 bases. The CDR3 runs 13 residues. From germline, CDR1 is SGHTA and CDR2 FQGTGA. V was pared by 4 bases and J by 8 bases, with 5 bases of the junction left unmatched. The CDR3 loop reads CASSSRQGDIQYF. CDR3 coding DNA: TGTGCCAGCAGCTCGAGACAGGGCGACATTCAGTACTTC.

V is TRBV29-1 and J is TRBJ2-6; D not certain. Germline V gives CDR1 SQVTM, CDR2 ANQGSEA. The V end lost 3 bases, the J end lost 4 bases, and 4 bases lay between the germline ends. The CDR3 is 12 amino acids. CDR3 in amino acids: CSVDSGANVLTF. CDR3 nucleotide sequence: TGCAGCGTTGATTCAGGGGCCAACGTCCTGACTTTC.

This chain uses TRBV9 with TRBJ2-2; TRBD2 aligns across 13 bases. CDR1 and CDR2 from the germline V gene are SGDLS and YYNGEE. The trim removed 1 base at V and 0 bases at J, leaving 3 bases unmatched. The CDR3 has 18 residues. In nucleotides, the CDR3 is TGTGCCAGCAGCGTAAGGACTAGCGGGGGCCCGAACACCGGGGAGCTGTTTTTT. This encodes CASSVRTSGGPNTGELFF.

This chain joins TRBV5-1 and TRBJ2-7; TRBD1 matches 9 bases. CDR3 length: 14 residues. Losses at the gene ends were 4 bases for V and 4 bases for J; bases not matched to a gene: 6. CDR1 and CDR2 from the germline V gene are SGHRS and YFSETQ. The CDR3 is CASSTDRGSYEQYF. The CDR3 nucleotides read TGCGCCAGCAGCACAGACAGGGGGAGTTACGAGCAGTACTTC. Full variable domain (outside the CDR3, taken from reference TRBV5-1 and TRBJ2-7): KAGVTQTPRYLIKTRGQQVTLSCSPISGHRSVSWYQQTPGQGLQFLFEYFSETQRNKGNFPGRFSGRQFSNSRSEMNVSTLELGDSALYLCASSTDRGSYEQYFGPGTRLTVT.

A word on this clone: An end of the junction does not agree with germline; a read error may underlie this. The chain links TRBV19 to TRBJ2-7; D not certain. CDR1 and CDR2 from the germline V gene are LNHDA and SQIVND (reference sequence). The length of the CDR3 is 14 residues. The CDR3 spells CASSIDTSSYEQYF. The CDR3 DNA reads as TGTGCCAGTAGCATAGACACAAGCTCCTACGAGCAGTACTTC.

V and J are TRBV5-1 and TRBJ2-5; maybe TRBD2 (6 bases). Germline V gene data show CDR1 as SGHRS and CDR2 as YFSETQ. This CDR3 is 15 amino acids long. The V end was cut by 0 bases, the J end by 5 bases, with 14 bases between. The CDR3 DNA is TGCGCCAGCAGCTTGGAGGCTCGGGGGTGGGAGACCCAGTACTTC. As protein: CASSLEARGWETQYF.

V usage is TRBV11-3 and J usage is TRBJ2-2, with no clear D. V dropped 3 bases and J dropped 3 bases, with 8 bases sitting between them. The germline CDR1 and CDR2 sequences are SGHNT and YENEEA. The CDR3 totals 14 residues. CDR3 bases: TGTGCCAGCAGCTTGAACACCTACACCGGGGAGCTGTTTTTT. It yields the protein CASSLNTYTGELFF.

This clone was recorded a few times. J is TRBJ1-2 and V is TRBV5-5; 9 bases line up with TRBD1. There are 15 residues in the CDR3. The junction had 2 bases not matched to a gene; V was cut back by 0 bases and J by 2 bases. Germline V gene data show CDR1 as SGHKS and CDR2 as YYEKEE (reference sequence). CDR3 protein: CASSLAGTGNYGYTF. CDR3 nucleotides: TGTGCCAGCAGCTTGGCCGGGACAGGGAACTATGGCTACACCTTC.